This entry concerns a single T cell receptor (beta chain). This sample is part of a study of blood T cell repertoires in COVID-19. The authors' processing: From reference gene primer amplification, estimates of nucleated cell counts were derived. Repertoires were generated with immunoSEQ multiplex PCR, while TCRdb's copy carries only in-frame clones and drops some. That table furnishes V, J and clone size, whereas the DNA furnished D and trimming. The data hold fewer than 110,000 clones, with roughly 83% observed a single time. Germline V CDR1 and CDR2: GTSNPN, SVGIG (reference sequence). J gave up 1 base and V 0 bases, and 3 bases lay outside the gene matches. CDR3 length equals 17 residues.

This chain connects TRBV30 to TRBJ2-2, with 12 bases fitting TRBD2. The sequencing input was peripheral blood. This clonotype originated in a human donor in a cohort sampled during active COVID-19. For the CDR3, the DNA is TGTGCCTGGAGTGTCCTAGCGGGAGGGATGAACACCGGGGAGCTGTTTTTT. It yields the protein CAWSVLAGGMNTGELFF.